This T cell receptor beta chain was captured in a study of lymphopenia after photon versus proton radiotherapy. Study-level findings and limits: Photon-treated patients lost naive T cells and TCR diversity; proton-treated stayed stable.

Concerning this clone itself: Its specificity is not known.

Here immunoSEQ multiplex PCR was the method, and the copy in TCRdb shows in-frame clones only, minus some. The table includes 25,000 to 30,000 clones, more than 80% detected once. Trimming removed 7 bases from V and 4 bases from J, with 16 bases in between. Germline CDR1 is SGHNT and CDR2 is YENEEA. This CDR3 region has 14 residues. The chain recombines TRBV11-3 with TRBJ2-5; D is unclear. This receptor was obtained from a man between 25 and 39 years old with gastric cancer. The input for sequencing was peripheral blood, taken from a patient treated with photon-based radiotherapy. In nucleotides, the CDR3 is TGTGCCAGCAATTCACGTGGGTCTGGAGAGACCCAGTACTTC. It encodes CASNSRGSGETQYF.